This T cell receptor beta chain was documented in a study of blood T cells in healthy people across ages. Note on this clonotype: Its antigen is unidentified.

Findings and caveats of the study: With age, beta diversity per million T cells declined roughly linearly, significantly by 40.

With a J-beta primer mix and a sample-barcoded 5' primer, a second PCR ran roughly 6 to 11 cycles. TCRdb itself ran the 5' RACE reads through MiXCR, one entry per CDR3 protein. The table includes some 750,000 distinct CDR3 sequences, 22% detected once. From germline, CDR1 is SGHRS and CDR2 YFSETQ. The CDR3 spans 15 residues. Trimming shortened V by 4 bases and J by 4 bases, and 17 bases separated the two germline ends. The source is a man in his 70s in good health. Sequencing used blood. The rearrangement joins TRBV5-1 to TRBJ1-1; possibly TRBD1 for D (6 bases). As DNA, the CDR3 is TGCGCCAGCAGCCAGGAGGGGGGCCCGAGCACTGAAGCTTTCTTT. Its protein is CASSQEGGPSTEAFF.